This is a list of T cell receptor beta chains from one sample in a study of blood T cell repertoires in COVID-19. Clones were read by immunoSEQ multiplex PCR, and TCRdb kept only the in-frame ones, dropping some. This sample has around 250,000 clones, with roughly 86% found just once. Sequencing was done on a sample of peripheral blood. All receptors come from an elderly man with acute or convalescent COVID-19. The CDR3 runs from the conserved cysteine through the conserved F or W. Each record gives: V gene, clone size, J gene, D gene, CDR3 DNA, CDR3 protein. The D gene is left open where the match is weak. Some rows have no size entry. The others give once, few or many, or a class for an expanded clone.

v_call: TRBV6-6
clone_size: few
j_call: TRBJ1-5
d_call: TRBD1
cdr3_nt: TGTGCCATCGATCCGGGACAGGGTCTTAATCAGCCCCAGCATTTT
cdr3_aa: CAIDPGQGLNQPQHF

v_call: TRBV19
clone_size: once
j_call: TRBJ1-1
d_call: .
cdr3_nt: TGTGCCAGTAGTATTCAGGGGAACACTGAAGCTTTCTTT
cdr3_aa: CASSIQGNTEAFF

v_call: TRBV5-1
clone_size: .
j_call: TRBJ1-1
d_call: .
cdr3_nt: TGCGCCAGCAGCTTGGCGGGGTCCCGTGAAGCTTTCTTT
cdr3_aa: CASSLAGSREAFF

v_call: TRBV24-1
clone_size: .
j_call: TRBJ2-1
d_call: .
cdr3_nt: TGTGCCACCAGTGACCCCGCGGGTGGGGACAATGAGCAGTTCTTC
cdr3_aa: CATSDPAGGDNEQFF

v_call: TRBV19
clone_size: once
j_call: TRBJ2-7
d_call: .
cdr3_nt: TGTGCCAGTAGTTCGAGACAGGACTACGAGCAGTACTTC
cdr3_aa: CASSSRQDYEQYF

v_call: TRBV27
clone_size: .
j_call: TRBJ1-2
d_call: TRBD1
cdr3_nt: TGTGCCAGCAGCCCCCGACAGGGGGTTTATGGCTACACCTTC
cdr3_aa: CASSPRQGVYGYTF

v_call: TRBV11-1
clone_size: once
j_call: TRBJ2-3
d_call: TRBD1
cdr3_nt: TGTGCCAGCAGCCGACCCAGGGGGCAGGGAGATACGCAGTATTTT
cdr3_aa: CASSRPRGQGDTQYF

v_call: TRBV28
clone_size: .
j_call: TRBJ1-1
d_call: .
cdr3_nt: TGTGCCAGCATAGGGCTTCGGGGTTATAACACTGAAGCTTTCTTT
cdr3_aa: CASIGLRGYNTEAFF

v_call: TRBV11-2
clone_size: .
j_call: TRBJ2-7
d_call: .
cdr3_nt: TGTGCCAGCAGCCCCCAGGGGGGCTACGAGCAGTACTTC
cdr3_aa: CASSPQGGYEQYF

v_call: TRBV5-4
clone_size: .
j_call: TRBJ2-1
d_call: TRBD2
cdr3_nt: TGTGCCAGCAGCTTGAGTTGGAGCGGGAGCGGCAATGAGCAGTTCTTC
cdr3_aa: CASSLSWSGSGNEQFF

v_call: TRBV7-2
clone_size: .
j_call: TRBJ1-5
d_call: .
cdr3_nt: TGTGCCAGCAGTCCGGGTTTTCCTGGCAATCAGCCCCAGCATTTT
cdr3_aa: CASSPGFPGNQPQHF

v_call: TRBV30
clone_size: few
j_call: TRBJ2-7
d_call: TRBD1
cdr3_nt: TGTGCCTTACCCGGGACAGGGGACGAAGTTCCCTACGAGCAGTACTTC
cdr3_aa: CALPGTGDEVPYEQYF

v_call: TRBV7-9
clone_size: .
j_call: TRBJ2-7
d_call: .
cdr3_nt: TGTGCCAGCACCCTGGAGTACGAGCAGTACTTC
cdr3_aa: CASTLEYEQYF

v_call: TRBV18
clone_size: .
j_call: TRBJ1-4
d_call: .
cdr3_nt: TGTGCCAGCTCACCCCTCATACCCGGGGAGGCAACTAATGAAAAACTGTTTTTT
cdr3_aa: CASSPLIPGEATNEKLFF

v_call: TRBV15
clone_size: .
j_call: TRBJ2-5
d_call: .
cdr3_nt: TGTGCCACCAGCAGAGATCGGGGGAGAGAGACCCAGTACTTC
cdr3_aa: CATSRDRGRETQYF

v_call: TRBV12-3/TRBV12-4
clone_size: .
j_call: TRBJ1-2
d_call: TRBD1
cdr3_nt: TGTGCCAGCAGTACAACAGGGGGCGGCTACACCTTC
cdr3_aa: CASSTTGGGYTF

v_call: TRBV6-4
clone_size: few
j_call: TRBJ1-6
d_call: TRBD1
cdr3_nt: TGTGCCAGTCGAGAGGGACAGAATTCACCCCTCCACTTT
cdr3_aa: CASREGQNSPLHF

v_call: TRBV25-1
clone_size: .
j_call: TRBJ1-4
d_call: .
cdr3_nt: TGTGCCAGCAGTGATTCAGGGGTCTCTGAAAAACTGTTTTTT
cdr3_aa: CASSDSGVSEKLFF

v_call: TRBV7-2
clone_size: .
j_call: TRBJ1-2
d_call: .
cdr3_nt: TGTGCCAGCAGCTTAGCTGATACAGTAAGAGCCGGCTACACCTTC
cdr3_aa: CASSLADTVRAGYTF

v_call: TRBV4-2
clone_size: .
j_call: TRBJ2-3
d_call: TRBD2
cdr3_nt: TGTGCCAGCAGCCAAGGGCATACTAGCGGGAGCTATAAAGATACGCAGTATTTT
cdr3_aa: CASSQGHTSGSYKDTQYF

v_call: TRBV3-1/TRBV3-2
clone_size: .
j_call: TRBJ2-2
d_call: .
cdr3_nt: TGTGCCAGCAGCTCCAGGGCATCGAGGAGAACCGGGGAGCTGTTTTTT
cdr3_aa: CASSSRASRRTGELFF

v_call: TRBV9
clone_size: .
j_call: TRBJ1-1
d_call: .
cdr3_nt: TGTGCCAGCAGCGTAGGTGGGAGAACTGAAGCTTTCTTT
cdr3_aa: CASSVGGRTEAFF

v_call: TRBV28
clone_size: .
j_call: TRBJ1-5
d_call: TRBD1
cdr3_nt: TGTGCCAGCAGTAGAGGGGGCCCCCTGGGCAATCAGCCCCAGCATTTT
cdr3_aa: CASSRGGPLGNQPQHF

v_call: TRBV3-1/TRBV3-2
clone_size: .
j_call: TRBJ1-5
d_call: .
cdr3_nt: TGTGCCAGCAGCCAAGTCCACGGGGTCGCGCAGCCCCAGCATTTT
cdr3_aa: CASSQVHGVAQPQHF

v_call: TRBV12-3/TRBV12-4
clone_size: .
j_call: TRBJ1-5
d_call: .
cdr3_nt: TGTGCCAGCAGTTTAGGAGGAGGTCAGCCCCAGCATTTT
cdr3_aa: CASSLGGGQPQHF

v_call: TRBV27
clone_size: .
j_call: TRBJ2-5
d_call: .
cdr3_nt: TGTGCCAGCGGATCCACAGGGAAGAAGGAGACCCAGTACTTC
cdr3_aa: CASGSTGKKETQYF

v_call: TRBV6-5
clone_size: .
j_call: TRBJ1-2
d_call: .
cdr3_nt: TGTGCCAGCAGTCCGTCGACGGGGATCTATGGCTACACCTTC
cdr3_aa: CASSPSTGIYGYTF

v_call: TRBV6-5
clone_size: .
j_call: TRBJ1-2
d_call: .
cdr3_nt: TGTGCCACTGAATCGGGGGATCGGCAAAAGGGTGGCTACACCTTC
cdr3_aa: CATESGDRQKGGYTF

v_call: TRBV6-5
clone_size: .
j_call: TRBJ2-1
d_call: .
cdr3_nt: TGTGCCAGCAGCCTCAGCCCCCTAGAAGGCAATGAGCAGTTCTTC
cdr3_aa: CASSLSPLEGNEQFF

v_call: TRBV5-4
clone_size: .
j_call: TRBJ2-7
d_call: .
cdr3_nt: TGTGCCAGCAGCTTGGGCGGGGTTTCCTACGAGCAGTACTTC
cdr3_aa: CASSLGGVSYEQYF

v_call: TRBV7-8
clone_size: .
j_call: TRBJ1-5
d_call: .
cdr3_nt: TGTGCCAGCAGCTTACAGGTCAATCAGCCCCAGCATTTT
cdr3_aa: CASSLQVNQPQHF

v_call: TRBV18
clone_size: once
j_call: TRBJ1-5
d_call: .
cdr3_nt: TGTGCCAGCTCACCAAGCGTTGGGAATCAGCCCCAGCATTTT
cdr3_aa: CASSPSVGNQPQHF

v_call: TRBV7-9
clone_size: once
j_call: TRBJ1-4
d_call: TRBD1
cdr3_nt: TGTGCCAGCAGCTTACCCCTTGGACAGGGGGTTTCTGAAAAACTGTTTTTT
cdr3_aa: CASSLPLGQGVSEKLFF

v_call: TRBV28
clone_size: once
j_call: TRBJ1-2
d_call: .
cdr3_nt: TGTGCCAGCAGTAGAAGGACTGATGGCTACACCTTC
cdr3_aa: CASSRRTDGYTF

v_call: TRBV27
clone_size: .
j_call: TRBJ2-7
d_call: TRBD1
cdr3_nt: TGTGCCAGCAGTGCCGACAGGGGGCACTACGAGCAGTACTTC
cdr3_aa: CASSADRGHYEQYF

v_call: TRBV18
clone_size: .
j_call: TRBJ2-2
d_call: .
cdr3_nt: TGTGCCAGCTCACCACATCCTCCGGGGGGCTCCGGGGAGCTGTTTTTT
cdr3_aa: CASSPHPPGGSGELFF

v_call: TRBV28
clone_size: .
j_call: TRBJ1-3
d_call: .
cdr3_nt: TGTGCCAGCAGTTCGCCCCGGACTGACTCTGGAAACACCATATATTTT
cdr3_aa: CASSSPRTDSGNTIYF

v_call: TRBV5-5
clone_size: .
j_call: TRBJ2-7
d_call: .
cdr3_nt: TGTGCCAGCAGCTTTTCTATACAAACAGGCTACGAGCAGTACTTC
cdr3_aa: CASSFSIQTGYEQYF

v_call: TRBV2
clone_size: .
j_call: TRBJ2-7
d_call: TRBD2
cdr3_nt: TGTGCCAGCAAAAGGGTACTAGCGGGAGGGGGCGAGCAGTACTTC
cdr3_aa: CASKRVLAGGGEQYF

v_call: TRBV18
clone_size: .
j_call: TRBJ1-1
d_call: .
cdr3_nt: TGTGCCAGCTCACCAGGGAGCCCATTATTGATCACTGAAGCTTTCTTT
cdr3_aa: CASSPGSPLLITEAFF

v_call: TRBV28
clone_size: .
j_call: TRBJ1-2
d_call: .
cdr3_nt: TGTGCCAGCAGTTTTGGGGGGGTAGACTATGGCTACACCTTC
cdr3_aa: CASSFGGVDYGYTF

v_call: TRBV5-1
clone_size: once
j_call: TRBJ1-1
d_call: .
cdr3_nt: TGCGCCAGCAGCTCCGGGTGGTTACAGGGTGAAAACACTGAAGCTTTCTTT
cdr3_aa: CASSSGWLQGENTEAFF

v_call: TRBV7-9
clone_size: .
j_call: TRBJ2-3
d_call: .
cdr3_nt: TGTGCCAGCCGCTCCGGGGGACAGAGCACAGATACGCAGTATTTT
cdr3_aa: CASRSGGQSTDTQYF

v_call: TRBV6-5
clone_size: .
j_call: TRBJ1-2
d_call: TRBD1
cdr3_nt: TGTGCCAGCAGTTCTCACCGGCAGGGGGATGGCTACACCTTC
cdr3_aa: CASSSHRQGDGYTF

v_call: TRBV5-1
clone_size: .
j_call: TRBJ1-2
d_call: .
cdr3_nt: TGCGCCAGCAGGAGTACAGGCCTAAACTATGGCTACACCTTC
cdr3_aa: CASRSTGLNYGYTF

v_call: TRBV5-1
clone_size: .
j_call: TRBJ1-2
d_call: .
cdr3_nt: TGCGCCAGCAGCCTGGGACAACCTAACTATGGCTACACCTTC
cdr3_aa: CASSLGQPNYGYTF

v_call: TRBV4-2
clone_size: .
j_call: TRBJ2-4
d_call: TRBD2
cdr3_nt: TGTGCCAGCAGCCAAGAGGCTCTAGCGGGAGGGCATTCGTCCAAAAACATTCAGTACTTC
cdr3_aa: CASSQEALAGGHSSKNIQYF

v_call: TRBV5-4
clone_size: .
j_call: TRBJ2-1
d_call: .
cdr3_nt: TGTGCCAGCAGCGGCCTCAGGGCGGGATACAATGAGCAGTTCTTC
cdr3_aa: CASSGLRAGYNEQFF

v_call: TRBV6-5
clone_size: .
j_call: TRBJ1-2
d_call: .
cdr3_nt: TGTGCCAGCAGTTCCAGAATATTGGTCGGCTACACCTTC
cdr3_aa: CASSSRILVGYTF

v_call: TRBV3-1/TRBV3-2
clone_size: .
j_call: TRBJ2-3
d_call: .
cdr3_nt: TGTGCCAGCAGCCTAACGGGGTCCTTATACACAGATACGCAGTATTTT
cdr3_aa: CASSLTGSLYTDTQYF

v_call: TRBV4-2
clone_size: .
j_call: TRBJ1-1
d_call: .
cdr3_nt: TGTGCCAGCAGCCAAGATGCGCAGGGCAAAGCTTTCTTT
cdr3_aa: CASSQDAQGKAFF

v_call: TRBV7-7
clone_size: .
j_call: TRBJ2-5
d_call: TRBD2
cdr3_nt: TGTGCTAGCAGCTTGTCAGCGGGAGAAGAGACCCAGTACTTC
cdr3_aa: CASSLSAGEETQYF

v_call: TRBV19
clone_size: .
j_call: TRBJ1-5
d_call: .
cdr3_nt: TGTGCCAGTAGTAGCCAGAGCAATCAGCCCCAGCATTTT
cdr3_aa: CASSSQSNQPQHF

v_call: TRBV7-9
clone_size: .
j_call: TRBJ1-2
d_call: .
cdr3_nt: TGTGCCAGCAGCTTAGGCGGCGTCGGGGGTAAAGGCTACACCTTC
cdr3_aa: CASSLGGVGGKGYTF